This T cell receptor (beta chain) is drawn from a study of technical replicates of blood from several donors. Concerning this clone itself: A junction end diverges from the germline sequence, so it may reflect a read error.

This table comes from immunoSEQ multiplex PCR, and its TCRdb copy is limited to in-frame clones, with some not included. The sample lists about 90,000 clones, 85% to 95% occurring once. Germline CDR1 and CDR2: LNHDA and SQIVND (reference sequence). The CDR3 is 15 residues long. The receptor comes from a human donor in good health. The V and J genes are TRBV19 and TRBJ2-7, with D possibly matching TRBD2 (5 bases). Sequenced material: T cells isolated from PBMCs. Written as DNA, the CDR3 is TGTGCCAGTAGAAATCGGGGTCCGGGGTCCTCCGAGCAGTACTTC. The encoded protein is CASRNRGPGSSEQYF.